Below, 7 T cell receptor beta chains from the same sample are listed, as sequenced in a study of metastatic and nonmetastatic thyroid tumors. TCRdb used MiXCR to call clones anew from the PCR reads. The table includes 14,000 or so clones, around a third detected once. Thyroid surgery was performed in patients who had received no treatment beforehand. Sequencing used tumor tissue. The receptors were gathered from a male donor with papillary thyroid cancer or a benign thyroid nodule (not recorded which). Some clones in this sample may be carry-over from other donors' samples.

The chain carries TRBV20-1 and TRBJ1-4; D remains ambiguous. Germline values: CDR1 DFQATT, CDR2 SNEGSKA (reference sequence). Trimming removed 4 bases from V and 3 bases from J, with 15 bases in between. The CDR3 has 15 residues. The CDR3 loop reads CSAKGIRPANEKLFF. The CDR3, as DNA: TGCAGTGCTAAAGGTATCAGGCCCGCTAATGAAAAACTGTTTTTT.

This rearrangement joins TRBV6-1 to TRBJ1-2, with 7 bases that match TRBD1. With 6 bases clipped from V and 8 bases from J, the junction kept 6 bases outside the gene matches. The germline V gene encodes CDR1 MNHNS and CDR2 SASEGT. This CDR3 spans 12 amino acids. The DNA for the CDR3 is TGTGCCAGCAGCATCACAGGGGAAGGCTACACCTTC. Its protein is CASSITGEGYTF.

This clone qualifies as medium-sized (0.01 to 0.1%). The CDR3 region is CASRLGQGGRSPLHF. CDR3 bases: TGTGCCAGCAGGCTGGGACAGGGAGGGAGGTCACCCCTCCACTTT. The rearrangement links TRBV6-1 to TRBJ1-6, with 9 bases fitting TRBD1. CDR1 is MNHNS and CDR2 is SASEGT in the germline V gene. The CDR3 is 15 residues long. With 6 bases clipped from V and 10 bases from J, the junction kept 10 bases outside the gene matches.

With respect to this clone: The junction and the germline gene differ at one end; a read error may be behind it. The rearrangement links TRBV12-3 or TRBV12-4 to TRBJ1-1; D remains unclear. The CDR3 covers 16 residues. The CDR3 bases are TGTGCCAGCAGTTCTGTGGACTCCCGCCAAGACACTGAAGCTTGCTTT. Its translation: CASSSVDSRQDTEACF.

The rearrangement uses TRBV18 and TRBJ1-2; D might be TRBD1 (5 bases). V lost 3 bases to trimming and J lost 4 bases, with 15 bases between them. CDR1 is KGHSH and CDR2 is LQKENI in the germline V gene. There are 15 residues in the CDR3. The DNA of the CDR3 is TGTGCCAGCTCACCCAAATGGGGCGCAGGCTATGGCTACACCTTC. It specifies CASSPKWGAGYGYTF.

V usage is TRBV10-3 and J usage is TRBJ2-1; 10 bases line up with TRBD2. This CDR3 is built from 14 residues. Germline V gene lookup returns CDR1 ENHRY and CDR2 SYGVKD. The CDR3 nucleotides read TGTGCGTCCCTAGCGGGAGTAGGCTACAATGAGCAGTTCTTC. It is translated as CASLAGVGYNEQFF.

This clone occurred a few times. The rearrangement uses TRBV12-3 or TRBV12-4 and TRBJ1-6; no clear D gene. This CDR3 spans 16 amino acids. Trimming took off 7 bases at V and 10 bases at J, with 23 bases between the two ends. The CDR3: CASTQDVPSLWSPLHF. The CDR3 DNA is TGTGCCAGCACCCAAGACGTTCCCAGCCTTTGGTCACCCCTCCACTTT.